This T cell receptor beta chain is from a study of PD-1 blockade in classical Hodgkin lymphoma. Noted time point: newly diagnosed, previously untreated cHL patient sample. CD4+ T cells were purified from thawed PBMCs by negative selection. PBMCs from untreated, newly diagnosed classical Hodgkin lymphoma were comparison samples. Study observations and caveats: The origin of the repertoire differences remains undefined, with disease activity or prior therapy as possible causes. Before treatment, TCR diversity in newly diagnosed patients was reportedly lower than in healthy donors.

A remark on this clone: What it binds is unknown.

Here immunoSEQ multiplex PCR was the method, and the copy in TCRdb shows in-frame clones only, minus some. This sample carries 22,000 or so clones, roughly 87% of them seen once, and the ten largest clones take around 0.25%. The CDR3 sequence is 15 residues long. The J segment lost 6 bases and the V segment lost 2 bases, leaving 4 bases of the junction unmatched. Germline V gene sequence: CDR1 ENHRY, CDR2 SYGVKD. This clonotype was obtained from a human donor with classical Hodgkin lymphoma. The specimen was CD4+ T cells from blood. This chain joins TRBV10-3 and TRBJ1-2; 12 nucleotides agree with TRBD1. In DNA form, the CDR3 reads TGTGCCATCAGTGAGGAGGGACAGGGGGCGCATGGCTACACCTTC. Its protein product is CAISEEGQGAHGYTF.